The 2 T cell receptor beta chains listed next were all sequenced from one sample in a study of neurological immune-mediated disorders. TCRdb recomputed calls from the 5' RACE reads with MiXCR, one row per CDR3 protein. The data show tens of thousands of distinct CDR3 sequences, around 4.5% seen once. The sequenced material came from PBMCs. Receptors originate from an older woman with multiple sclerosis.

This clonotype was seen repeatedly, ten times or more. This chain links TRBV12-3 or TRBV12-4 with TRBJ1-5, with D unclear. CDR3 length: 15 amino acids. Between the trimmed V and J ends, which lost 4 bases and 0 bases, there was a span of 10 bases. CDR3 DNA sequence: TGTGCCAGCAGTTCTCGGGGTATTAGCAATCAGCCCCAGCATTTT. Translated, it gives CASSSRGISNQPQHF.

This clonotype was counted many times. The chain couples TRBV7-2 to TRBJ1-2; TRBD1 matches at 7 bases. The germline V gene encodes CDR1 SGHTA and CDR2 FQGNSA. The J segment lost 7 bases and the V segment lost 5 bases, leaving 7 bases of the junction unmatched. The CDR3 totals 13 residues. The CDR3 DNA sequence: TGTGCCAGCAGCGCCCGCAGGGGGAGTGGCTACACCTTC. This codes for CASSARRGSGYTF.